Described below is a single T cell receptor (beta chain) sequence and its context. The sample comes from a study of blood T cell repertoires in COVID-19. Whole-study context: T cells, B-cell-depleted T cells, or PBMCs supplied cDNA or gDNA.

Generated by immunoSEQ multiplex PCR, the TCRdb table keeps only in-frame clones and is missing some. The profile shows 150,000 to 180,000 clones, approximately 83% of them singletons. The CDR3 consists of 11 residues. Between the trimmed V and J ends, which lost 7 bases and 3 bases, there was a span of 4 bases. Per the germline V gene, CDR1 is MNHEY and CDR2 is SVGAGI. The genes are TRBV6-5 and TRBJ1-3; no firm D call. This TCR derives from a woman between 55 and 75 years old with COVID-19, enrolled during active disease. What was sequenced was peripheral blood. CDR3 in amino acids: CASKSGNTIYF. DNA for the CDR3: TGTGCCAGCAAGAGTGGAAACACCATATATTTT.